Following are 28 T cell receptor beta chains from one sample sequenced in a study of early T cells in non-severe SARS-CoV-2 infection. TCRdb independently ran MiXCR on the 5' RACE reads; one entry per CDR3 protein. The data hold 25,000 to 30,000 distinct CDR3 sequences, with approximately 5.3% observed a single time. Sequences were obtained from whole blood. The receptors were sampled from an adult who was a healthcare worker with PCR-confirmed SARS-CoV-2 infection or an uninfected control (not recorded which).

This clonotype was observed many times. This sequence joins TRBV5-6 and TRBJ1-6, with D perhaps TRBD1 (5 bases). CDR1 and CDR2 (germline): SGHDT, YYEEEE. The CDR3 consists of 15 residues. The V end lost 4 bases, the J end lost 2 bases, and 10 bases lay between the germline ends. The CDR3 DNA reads TGTGCCAGCAGCAATGGGACGGCCTATAATTCACCCCTCCACTTT. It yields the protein CASSNGTAYNSPLHF.

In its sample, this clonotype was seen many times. Written as DNA, the CDR3 is TGTGCCAGCAGTTCTTCCGGGGTTCATGGCTACACCTTC. It codes for CASSSSGVHGYTF. The rearrangement joins TRBV12-3 or TRBV12-4 to TRBJ1-2, with D uncertain. Trimming shortened V by 4 bases and J by 6 bases, and 12 bases separated the two germline ends. The CDR3 is 13 residues long.

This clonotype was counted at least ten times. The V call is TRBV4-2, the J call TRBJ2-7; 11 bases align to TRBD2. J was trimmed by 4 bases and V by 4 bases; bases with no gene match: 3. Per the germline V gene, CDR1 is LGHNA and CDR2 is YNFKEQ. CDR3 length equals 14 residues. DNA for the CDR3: TGTGCCAGCAGCCCTAGCGGGAGGACGTACGAGCAGTACTTC. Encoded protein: CASSPSGRTYEQYF.

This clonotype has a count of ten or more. Here the CDR3 reads CASSFGTAAQETQYF. DNA of the CDR3: TGTGCCAGCAGTTTCGGGACAGCCGCCCAAGAGACCCAGTACTTC. This rearrangement joins TRBV12-3 or TRBV12-4 to TRBJ2-5, with 7 bases fitting TRBD1. V shed 3 bases and J 1 base; nucleotides not matched to a gene: 5. The CDR3 totals 15 residues.

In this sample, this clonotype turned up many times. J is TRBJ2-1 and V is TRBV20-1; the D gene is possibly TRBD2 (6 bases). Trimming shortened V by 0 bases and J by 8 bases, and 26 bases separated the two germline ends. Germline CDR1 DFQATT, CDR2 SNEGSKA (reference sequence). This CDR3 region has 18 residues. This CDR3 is CSAREHRFGSARVHEQFF. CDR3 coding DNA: TGCAGTGCTAGAGAACATAGGTTCGGGAGTGCGAGGGTCCATGAGCAGTTCTTC.

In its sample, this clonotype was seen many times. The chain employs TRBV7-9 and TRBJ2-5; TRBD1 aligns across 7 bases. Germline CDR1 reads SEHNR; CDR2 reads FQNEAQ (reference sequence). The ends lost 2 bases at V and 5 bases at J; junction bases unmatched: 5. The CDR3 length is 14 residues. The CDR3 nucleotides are TGTGCCAGCAGCTTACGACAGGGCTGGGAGACCCAGTACTTC. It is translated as CASSLRQGWETQYF.

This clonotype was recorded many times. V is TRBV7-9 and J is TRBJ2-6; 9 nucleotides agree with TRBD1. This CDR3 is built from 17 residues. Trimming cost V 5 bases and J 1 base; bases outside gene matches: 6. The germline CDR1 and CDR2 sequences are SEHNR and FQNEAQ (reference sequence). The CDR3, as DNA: TGTGCCAGCAGCCTGGTGACAGGGGGATCTGGGGCCAACGTCCTGACTTTC. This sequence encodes CASSLVTGGSGANVLTF.

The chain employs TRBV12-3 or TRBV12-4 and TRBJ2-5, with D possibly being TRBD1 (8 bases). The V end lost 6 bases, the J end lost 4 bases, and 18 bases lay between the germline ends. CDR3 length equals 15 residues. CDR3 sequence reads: CASRIGQGGTETQYF. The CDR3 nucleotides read TGTGCCAGCAGAATTGGACAGGGAGGGACAGAGACCCAGTACTTC.

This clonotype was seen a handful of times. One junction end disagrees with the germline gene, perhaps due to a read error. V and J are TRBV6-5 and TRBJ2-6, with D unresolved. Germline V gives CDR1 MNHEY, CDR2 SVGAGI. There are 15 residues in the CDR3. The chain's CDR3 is CATKRTSSGTNVLTF. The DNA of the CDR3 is TGTGCCACCAAAAGAACGAGCTCTGGGACCAACGTCCTGACTTTC.

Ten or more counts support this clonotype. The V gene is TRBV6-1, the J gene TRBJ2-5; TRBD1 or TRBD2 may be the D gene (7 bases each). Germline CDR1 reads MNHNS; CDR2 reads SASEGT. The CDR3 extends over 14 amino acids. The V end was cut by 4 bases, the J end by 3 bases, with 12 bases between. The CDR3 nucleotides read TGTGCCAGCAGTGGACAGGGAGGGAAAGAGACCCAGTACTTC. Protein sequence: CASSGQGGKETQYF.

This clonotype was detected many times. In DNA, the CDR3 is TGCAGCGTTGTGGGGGAGGTCAACACTGAAGCTTTCTTT. It yields the protein CSVVGEVNTEAFF. The chain carries TRBV29-1 and TRBJ1-1; perhaps TRBD1 as D (5 bases). V dropped 4 bases and J dropped 2 bases, with 11 bases sitting between them. The CDR3 runs to 13 residues. Germline CDR1 is SQVTM and CDR2 is ANQGSEA. Using reference TRBV29-1 and TRBJ1-1 for the parts outside the CDR3, the full variable domain is SAVISQKPSRDICQRGTSLTIQCQVDSQVTMMFWYRQQPGQSLTLIATANQGSEATYESGFVIDKFPISRPNLTFSTLTVSNMSPEDSSIYLCSVVGEVNTEAFFGQGTRLTVV.

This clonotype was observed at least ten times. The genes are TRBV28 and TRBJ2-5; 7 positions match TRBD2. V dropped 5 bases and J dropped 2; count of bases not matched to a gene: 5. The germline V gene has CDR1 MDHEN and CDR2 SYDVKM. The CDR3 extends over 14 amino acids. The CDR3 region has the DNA TGTGCCAGCAGTCCCTCAGCGGGACAAGAGACCCAGTACTTC. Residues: CASSPSAGQETQYF.

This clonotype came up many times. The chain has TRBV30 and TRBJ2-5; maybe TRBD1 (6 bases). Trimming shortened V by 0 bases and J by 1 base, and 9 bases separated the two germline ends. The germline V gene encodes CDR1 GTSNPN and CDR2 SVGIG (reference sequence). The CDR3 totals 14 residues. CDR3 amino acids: CAWSVTGPQETQYF. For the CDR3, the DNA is TGTGCCTGGAGTGTTACAGGGCCCCAAGAGACCCAGTACTTC.

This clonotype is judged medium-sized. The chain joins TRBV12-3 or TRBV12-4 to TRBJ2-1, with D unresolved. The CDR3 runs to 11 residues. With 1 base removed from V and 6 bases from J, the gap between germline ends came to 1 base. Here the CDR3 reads CASSLGNEQFF. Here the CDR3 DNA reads TGTGCCAGCAGTTTAGGCAATGAGCAGTTCTTC.

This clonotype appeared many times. For the CDR3, the DNA is TGTGCCAGCAGCGACACCTACAATCAGCCCCAGCATTTT. As protein: CASSDTYNQPQHF. The rearrangement joins TRBV7-2 to TRBJ1-5; D is ambiguous. V was cut by 5 bases and J by 3 bases, with 8 bases left in between. Germline CDR1 is SGHTA and CDR2 is FQGNSA. The CDR3 totals 13 residues. Full variable domain (rest looked up from reference TRBV7-2 and TRBJ1-5): GAGVSQSPSNKVTEKGKDVELRCDPISGHTALYWYRQSLGQGLEFLIYFQGNSAPDKSGLPSDRFSAERTGGSVSTLTIQRTQQEDSAVYLCASSDTYNQPQHFGDGTRLSIL.

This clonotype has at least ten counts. CDR3 nucleotides: TGTGCCTGGAGGGCACTAGAGACCCAGTACTTC. Translating it yields CAWRALETQYF. The chain joins TRBV30 to TRBJ2-5; no reliable D call. From germline, CDR1 is GTSNPN and CDR2 SVGIG (reference sequence). V lost 3 bases to trimming and J lost 4 bases, with 6 bases between them. This CDR3 has 11 amino acids.

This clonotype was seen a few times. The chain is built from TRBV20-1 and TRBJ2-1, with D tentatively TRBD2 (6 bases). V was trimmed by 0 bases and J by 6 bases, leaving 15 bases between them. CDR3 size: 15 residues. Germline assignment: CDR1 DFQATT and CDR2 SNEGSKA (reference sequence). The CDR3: CSARDRGGIFNEQFF. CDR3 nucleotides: TGCAGTGCTAGAGATCGGGGCGGGATCTTCAATGAGCAGTTCTTC.

The CDR3 sequence: CASSAPQDTGELFF. The CDR3 DNA follows: TGTGCCAGCAGTGCCCCACAGGACACCGGGGAGCTGTTTTTT. This sequence joins TRBV25-1 and TRBJ2-2, with D perhaps matching TRBD1 (5 bases). Trimming shortened V by 4 bases and J by 3 bases, and 9 bases separated the two germline ends. CDR1 is MGHDK and CDR2 is SYGVNS in the germline V gene. The CDR3 is made up of 14 amino acids.

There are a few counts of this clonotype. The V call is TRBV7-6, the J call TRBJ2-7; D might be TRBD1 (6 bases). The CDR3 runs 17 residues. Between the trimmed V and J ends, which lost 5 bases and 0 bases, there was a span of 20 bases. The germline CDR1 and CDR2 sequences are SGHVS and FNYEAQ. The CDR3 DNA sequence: TGTGCCAGCAGCCCCGACCCCGGACAGTTAAGCTCCTACGAGCAGTACTTC. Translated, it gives CASSPDPGQLSSYEQYF.

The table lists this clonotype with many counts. CDR3 coding DNA: TGTGCCAGCAGCCAACAGTTGCGGACTAGGGGATACAATGAGCAGTTCTTC. This sequence encodes CASSQQLRTRGYNEQFF. The genes are TRBV3-1 and TRBJ2-1; 7 positions agree with TRBD2. The CDR3 runs to 17 residues. Germline V gene lookup returns CDR1 LGHDT and CDR2 YNNKEL (reference sequence). The junction had 11 bases not matched to a gene; V was cut back by 2 bases and J by 4 bases.

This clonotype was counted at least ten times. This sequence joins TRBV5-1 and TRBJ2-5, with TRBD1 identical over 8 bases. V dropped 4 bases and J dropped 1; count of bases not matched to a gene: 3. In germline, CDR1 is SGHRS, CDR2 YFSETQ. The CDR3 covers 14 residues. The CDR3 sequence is CASSRTGIQETQYF. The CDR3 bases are TGCGCCAGCAGCCGGACAGGGATCCAAGAGACCCAGTACTTC. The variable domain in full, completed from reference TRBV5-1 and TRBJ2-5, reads KAGVTQTPRYLIKTRGQQVTLSCSPISGHRSVSWYQQTPGQGLQFLFEYFSETQRNKGNFPGRFSGRQFSNSRSEMNVSTLELGDSALYLCASSRTGIQETQYFGPGTRLLVL.

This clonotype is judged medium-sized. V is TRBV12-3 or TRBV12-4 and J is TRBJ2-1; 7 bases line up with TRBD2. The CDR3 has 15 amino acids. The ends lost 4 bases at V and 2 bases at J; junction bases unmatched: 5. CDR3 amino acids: CASSSMGLTYNEQFF. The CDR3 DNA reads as TGTGCCAGCAGTTCCATGGGACTAACCTACAATGAGCAGTTCTTC.

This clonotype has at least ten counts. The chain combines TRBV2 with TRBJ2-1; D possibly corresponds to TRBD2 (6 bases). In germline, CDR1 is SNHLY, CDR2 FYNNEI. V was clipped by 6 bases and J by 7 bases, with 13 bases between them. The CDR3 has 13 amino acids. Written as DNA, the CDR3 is TGTGCCAGCAGCACCGGGAGTTCGAATGAGCAGTTCTTC. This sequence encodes CASSTGSSNEQFF.

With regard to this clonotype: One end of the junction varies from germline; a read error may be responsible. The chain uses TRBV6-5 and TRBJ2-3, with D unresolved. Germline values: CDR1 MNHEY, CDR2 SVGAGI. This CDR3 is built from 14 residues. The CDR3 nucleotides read TGTGCCAGCAGTTTCGGGCAGAGCATAGATACGCAGTATTTT. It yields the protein CASSFGQSIDTQYF.

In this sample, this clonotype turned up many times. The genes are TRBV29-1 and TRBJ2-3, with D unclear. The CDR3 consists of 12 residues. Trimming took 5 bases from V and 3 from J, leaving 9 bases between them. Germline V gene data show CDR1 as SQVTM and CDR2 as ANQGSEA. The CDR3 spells CSVSTVTDTQYF. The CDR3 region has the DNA TGCAGCGTTTCTACAGTGACAGATACGCAGTATTTT.

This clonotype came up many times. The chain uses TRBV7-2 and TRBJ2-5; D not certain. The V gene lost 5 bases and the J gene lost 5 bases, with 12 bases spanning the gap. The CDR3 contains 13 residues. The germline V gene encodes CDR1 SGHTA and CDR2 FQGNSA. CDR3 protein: CASSPRLGETQYF. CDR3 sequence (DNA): TGTGCCAGCAGCCCCCGTCTAGGGGAGACCCAGTACTTC.

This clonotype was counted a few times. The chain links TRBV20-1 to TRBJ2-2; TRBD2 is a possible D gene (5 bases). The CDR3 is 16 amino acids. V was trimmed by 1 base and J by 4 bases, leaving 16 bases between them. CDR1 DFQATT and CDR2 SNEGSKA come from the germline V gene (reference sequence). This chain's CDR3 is CSARGGAESSTGELFF. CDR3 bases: TGCAGTGCTAGAGGGGGAGCGGAGAGTAGCACCGGGGAGCTGTTTTTT.

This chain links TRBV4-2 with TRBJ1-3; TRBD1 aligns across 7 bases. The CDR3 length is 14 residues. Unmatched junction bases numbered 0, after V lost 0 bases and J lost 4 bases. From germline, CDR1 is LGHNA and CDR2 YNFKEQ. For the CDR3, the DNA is TGTGCCAGCAGCCAAGAGACAGGGGGAAACACCATATATTTT. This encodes CASSQETGGNTIYF.